The 14 T cell receptor beta chains presented below share a single source sample, sequenced in a study of identical twins. TCRdb fed the 5' RACE reads into MiXCR, producing one record per CDR3 protein. The data show 400,000 to 500,000 distinct CDR3 sequences, approximately 17% seen once. Sequencing was done on a sample of naive T cells sorted from blood. The receptors were sampled from a man aged 45-60 years in good health.

This clonotype has only a few counts. The chain is built from TRBV12-3 or TRBV12-4 and TRBJ2-7; 7 nucleotides match TRBD2. This CDR3 is built from 15 residues. V trimming: 6 bases; J trimming: 4 bases; junction bases outside the gene matches: 12. CDR3 protein: CASSPRLGREYEQYF. As DNA, the CDR3 is TGTGCCAGCAGCCCCCGATTGGGGCGGGAGTACGAGCAGTACTTC.

This clonotype was recorded many times. The chain couples TRBV5-1 to TRBJ2-1, with unresolved D. V shed 0 bases and J shed 5 bases, with 15 bases lying between them. Germline CDR1 and CDR2: SGHRS and YFSETQ. The CDR3 has 16 residues. In DNA, the CDR3 is TGCGCCAGCAGCTTGGTGTTGACTCCCGGTGACAATGAGCAGTTCTTC. Residues: CASSLVLTPGDNEQFF. Using reference TRBV5-1 and TRBJ2-1 for the parts outside the CDR3, the full variable domain is KAGVTQTPRYLIKTRGQQVTLSCSPISGHRSVSWYQQTPGQGLQFLFEYFSETQRNKGNFPGRFSGRQFSNSRSEMNVSTLELGDSALYLCASSLVLTPGDNEQFFGPGTRLTVL.

About this clonotype: A much larger clone lies a single base off, so this may be a read error. The chain recombines TRBV27 with TRBJ1-6; D gene ambiguous. The CDR3 totals 13 residues. Germline CDR1 reads MNHEY; CDR2 reads SMNVEV (reference sequence). The CDR3 DNA follows: TGTGCCAGCAGATTGACGGTGAATTCACCCCTCCCCTTT. Its translation is CASRLTVNSPLPF.

This clonotype showed up just a few times. J is TRBJ2-7 and V is TRBV6-2 or TRBV6-3; 14 nucleotides align to TRBD2. V lost 2 bases, J lost 2 bases, and 5 bases stayed unmatched. Germline V lookup: CDR1 MNHEY, CDR2 SVGEGT. The CDR3 length is 17 residues. CDR3: CASSYPPTSGGAYEQYF. CDR3 coding DNA: TGTGCCAGCAGTTACCCTCCGACTAGCGGGGGGGCCTACGAGCAGTACTTC.

There are many counts of this clonotype. CDR3 residues: CASSKRTDTQYF. The DNA for the CDR3 is TGTGCCAGCAGCAAGAGGACAGATACGCAGTATTTT. This chain connects TRBV11-3 to TRBJ2-3; no definite D call. The length of the CDR3 is 12 residues. Germline-derived CDR1 and CDR2 are SGHNT and YENEEA. The ends were cut back, 5 bases at V and 3 bases at J, with 6 bases in the middle.

This clonotype occurred a few times. This chain uses TRBV20-1 with TRBJ2-3; TRBD1 or TRBD2 may be the D gene (6 bases each). Trimming shortened V by 3 bases and J by 4 bases, and 14 bases separated the two germline ends. The CDR3 covers 14 residues. Germline V lookup: CDR1 DFQATT, CDR2 SNEGSKA (reference sequence). CDR3: CSARGGQSADTQYF. CDR3 nucleotide sequence: TGCAGTGCTAGGGGGGGCCAAAGCGCAGATACGCAGTATTTT.

This clonotype was seen a few times. The gene calls are TRBV7-8 and TRBJ2-2, with 7 nucleotides matching TRBD1. Germline lookup yields CDR1 SGHVS and CDR2 FQNEAQ. There are 17 residues in the CDR3. V lost 5 bases to trimming and J lost 2 bases; unmatched junction nucleotides: 11. In DNA, the CDR3 is TGTGCCAGCAGCCCCCGGGGCCGACAGGGAAACACCGGGGAGCTGTTTTTT. This encodes CASSPRGRQGNTGELFF.

This clonotype appeared a few times. The CDR3 region is CASSPPLAGETQYF. The CDR3 nucleotides are TGTGCCAGCAGTCCCCCCCTAGCGGGGGAGACCCAGTACTTC. V usage is TRBV12-3 or TRBV12-4 and J usage is TRBJ2-5; 9 nucleotides match TRBD2. The V segment lost 5 bases and the J segment 5 bases; nucleotides outside the gene matches: 6. The CDR3 covers 14 residues.

This clonotype was recorded at least ten times. The chain is built from TRBV5-1 and TRBJ2-3; 11 nucleotides line up with TRBD2. Germline CDR1 SGHRS, CDR2 YFSETQ. This CDR3 spans 15 amino acids. V gave up 4 bases and J gave up 2 bases; unmatched junction bases: 3. The CDR3 DNA reads as TGCGCCAGCAGCCTGACTAGCGGGACCACAGATACGCAGTATTTT. This encodes CASSLTSGTTDTQYF.

The chain recombines TRBV12-3 or TRBV12-4 with TRBJ2-1; a possible D gene is TRBD1 (6 bases). Trimming shortened V by 7 bases and J by 11 bases, and 12 bases separated the two germline ends. The CDR3 spans 11 residues. For the CDR3, the DNA is TGTGCCAGCAACCTCGGACAGAAGCAGTTCTTC. Amino acids: CASNLGQKQFF.

This clonotype was recorded at least ten times. The V gene is TRBV18, the J gene TRBJ2-7; TRBD1 might be the D (5 bases). There are 13 residues in the CDR3. Deletions cut 0 bases from V and 4 bases from J, with 7 bases between. CDR1 KGHSH and CDR2 LQKENI come from the germline V gene. The CDR3 loop reads CASSPPTGYEQYF. CDR3 bases: TGTGCCAGCTCACCACCAACAGGTTACGAGCAGTACTTC.

Many counts were recorded for this clonotype. The V call is TRBV6-5, the J call TRBJ1-5; TRBD1 aligns across 9 bases. V gave up 2 bases and J gave up 1 base; unmatched junction bases: 6. CDR1 is MNHEY, CDR2 SVGAGI, per germline. This CDR3 has 17 residues. The CDR3 reads CASSYPTGGISNQPQHF. CDR3 coding DNA: TGTGCCAGCAGTTACCCGACAGGGGGAATAAGCAATCAGCCCCAGCATTTT.

Here the CDR3 reads CSARVRGGSTEAFF. Written as DNA, the CDR3 is TGCAGTGCTAGAGTGAGAGGGGGAAGCACTGAAGCTTTCTTT. This sequence joins TRBV20-1 and TRBJ1-1, with D possibly being TRBD1 (6 bases). Trimming removed 1 base at V and 4 bases at J, with 13 bases between. The CDR3 consists of 14 residues. Germline V gene sequence: CDR1 DFQATT, CDR2 SNEGSKA (reference sequence).

A few counts support this clonotype. CDR3 in amino acids: CASRQRERYEQYF. DNA for the CDR3: TGTGCCAGCAGGCAGCGGGAGAGGTACGAGCAGTACTTC. This chain connects TRBV28 to TRBJ2-7; 8 bases align to TRBD2. Per the germline V gene, CDR1 is MDHEN and CDR2 is SYDVKM. This CDR3 has 13 amino acids. Germline trimming cut 6 bases from V and 4 bases from J; bases unmatched to any gene: 5.